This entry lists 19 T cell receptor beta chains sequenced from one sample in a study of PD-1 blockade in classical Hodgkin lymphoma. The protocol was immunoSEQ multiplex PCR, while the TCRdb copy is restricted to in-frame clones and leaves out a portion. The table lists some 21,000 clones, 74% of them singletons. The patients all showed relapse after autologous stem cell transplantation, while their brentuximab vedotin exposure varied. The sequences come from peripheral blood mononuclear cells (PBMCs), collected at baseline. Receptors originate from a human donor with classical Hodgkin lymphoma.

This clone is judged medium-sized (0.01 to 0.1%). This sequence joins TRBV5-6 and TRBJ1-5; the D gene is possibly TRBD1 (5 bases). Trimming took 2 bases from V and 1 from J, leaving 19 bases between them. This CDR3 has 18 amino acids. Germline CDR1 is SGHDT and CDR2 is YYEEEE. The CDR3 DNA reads TGTGCCAGCAGCTTATGGGGCACAACCATGATCAGCAATCAGCCCCAGCATTTT. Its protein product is CASSLWGTTMISNQPQHF.

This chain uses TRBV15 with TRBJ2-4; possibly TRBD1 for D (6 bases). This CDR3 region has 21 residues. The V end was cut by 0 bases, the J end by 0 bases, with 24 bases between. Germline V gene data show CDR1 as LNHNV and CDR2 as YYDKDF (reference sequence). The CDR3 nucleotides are TGTGCCACCAGCAGAGAGGGCACGGACAGACGATGGAATTTAGCCAAAAACATTCAGTACTTC. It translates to CATSREGTDRRWNLAKNIQYF.

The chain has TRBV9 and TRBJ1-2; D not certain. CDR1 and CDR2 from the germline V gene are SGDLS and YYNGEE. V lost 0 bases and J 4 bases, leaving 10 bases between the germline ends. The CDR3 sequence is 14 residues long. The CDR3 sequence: CASSVDASSYGYTF. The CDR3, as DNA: TGTGCCAGCAGCGTAGATGCGAGCAGCTATGGCTACACCTTC.

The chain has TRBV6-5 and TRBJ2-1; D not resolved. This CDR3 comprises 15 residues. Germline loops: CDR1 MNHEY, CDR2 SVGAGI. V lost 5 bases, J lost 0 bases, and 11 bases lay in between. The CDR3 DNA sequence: TGTGCCAGCAGTCTAATGACTGCCTCCTACAATGAGCAGTTCTTC. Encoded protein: CASSLMTASYNEQFF.

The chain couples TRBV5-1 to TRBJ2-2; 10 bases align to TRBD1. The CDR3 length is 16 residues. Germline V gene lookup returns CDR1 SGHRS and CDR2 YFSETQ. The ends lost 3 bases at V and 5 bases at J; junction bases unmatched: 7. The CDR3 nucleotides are TGCGCCAGCAGCTCGACAGGGGGCGGGTCTACCGGGGAGCTGTTTTTT. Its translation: CASSSTGGGSTGELFF. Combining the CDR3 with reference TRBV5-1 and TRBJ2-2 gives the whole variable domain KAGVTQTPRYLIKTRGQQVTLSCSPISGHRSVSWYQQTPGQGLQFLFEYFSETQRNKGNFPGRFSGRQFSNSRSEMNVSTLELGDSALYLCASSSTGGGSTGELFFGEGSRLTVL.

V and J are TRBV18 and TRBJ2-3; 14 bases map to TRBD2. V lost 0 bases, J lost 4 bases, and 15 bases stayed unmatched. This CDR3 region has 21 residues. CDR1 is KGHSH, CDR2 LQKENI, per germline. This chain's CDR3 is CASSPPGTAEGTSGSSDTQYF. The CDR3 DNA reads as TGTGCCAGCTCACCACCCGGGACAGCCGAAGGGACTAGCGGGAGTTCAGATACGCAGTATTTT.

The CDR3 DNA sequence: TGTGCCAGCAGGGGGGGAGGGCTCAGCTCCTACGAGCAGTACTTC. It specifies CASRGGGLSSYEQYF. The gene calls are TRBV7-2 and TRBJ2-7, with TRBD2 matching over 7 bases. This CDR3 has 15 residues. The V gene's germline CDR1 is SGHTA and CDR2 FQGNSA. V lost 6 bases to trimming and J lost 0 bases; unmatched junction nucleotides: 8.

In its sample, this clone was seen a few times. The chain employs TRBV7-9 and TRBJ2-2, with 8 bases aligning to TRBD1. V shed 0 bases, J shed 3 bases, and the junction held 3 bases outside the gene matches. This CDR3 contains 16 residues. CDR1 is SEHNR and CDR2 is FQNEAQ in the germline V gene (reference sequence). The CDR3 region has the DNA TGTGCCAGCAGCTTAGCCAGGGGGCCGGACACCGGGGAGCTGTTTTTT. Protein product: CASSLARGPDTGELFF.

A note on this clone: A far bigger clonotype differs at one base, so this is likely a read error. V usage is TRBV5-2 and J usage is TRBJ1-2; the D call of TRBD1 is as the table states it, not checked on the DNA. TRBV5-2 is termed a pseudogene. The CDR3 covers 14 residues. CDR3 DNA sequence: TGTGCCAGCAGCCACTCTACAGGGGACTATGGCTACACCTTC. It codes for CASSHSTGDYGYTF.

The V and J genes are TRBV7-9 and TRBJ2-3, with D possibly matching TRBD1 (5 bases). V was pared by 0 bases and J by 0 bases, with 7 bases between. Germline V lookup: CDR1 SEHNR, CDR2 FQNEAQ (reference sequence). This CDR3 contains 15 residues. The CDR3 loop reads CASSLAWGSTDTQYF. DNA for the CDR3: TGTGCCAGCAGCTTAGCGTGGGGCAGCACAGATACGCAGTATTTT.

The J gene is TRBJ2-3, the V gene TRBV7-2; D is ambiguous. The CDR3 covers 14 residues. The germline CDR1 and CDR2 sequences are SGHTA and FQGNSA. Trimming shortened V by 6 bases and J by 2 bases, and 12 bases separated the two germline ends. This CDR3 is CASSFRLVTDTQYF. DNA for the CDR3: TGTGCCAGCAGTTTCCGGCTTGTCACAGATACGCAGTATTTT.

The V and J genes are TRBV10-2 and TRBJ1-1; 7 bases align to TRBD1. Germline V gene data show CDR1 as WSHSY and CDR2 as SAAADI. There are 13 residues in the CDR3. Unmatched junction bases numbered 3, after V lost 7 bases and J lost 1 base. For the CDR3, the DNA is TGCGCCAGCAACCGACAGGGGAACACTGAAGCTTTCTTT. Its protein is CASNRQGNTEAFF.

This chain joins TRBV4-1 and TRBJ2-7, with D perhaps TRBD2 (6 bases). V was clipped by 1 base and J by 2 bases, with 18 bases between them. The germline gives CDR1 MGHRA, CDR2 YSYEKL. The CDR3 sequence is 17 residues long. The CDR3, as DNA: TGCGCCAGCAGCCAAGCGTGGCGGGAAGGTGGGACCTACGAGCAGTACTTC. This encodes CASSQAWREGGTYEQYF.

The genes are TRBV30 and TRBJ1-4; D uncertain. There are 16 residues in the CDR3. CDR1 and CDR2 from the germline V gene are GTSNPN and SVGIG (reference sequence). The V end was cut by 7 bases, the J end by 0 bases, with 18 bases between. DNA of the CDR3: TGTGCCTCTTGGGGAAGACCAGGCTCAACTAATGAAAAACTGTTTTTT. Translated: CASWGRPGSTNEKLFF.

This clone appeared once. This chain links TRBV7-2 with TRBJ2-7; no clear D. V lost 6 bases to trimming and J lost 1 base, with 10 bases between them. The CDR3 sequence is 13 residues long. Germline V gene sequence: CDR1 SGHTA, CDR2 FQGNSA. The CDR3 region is CASRLRVSYEQYF. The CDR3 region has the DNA TGTGCCAGCAGACTACGAGTTTCCTACGAGCAGTACTTC.

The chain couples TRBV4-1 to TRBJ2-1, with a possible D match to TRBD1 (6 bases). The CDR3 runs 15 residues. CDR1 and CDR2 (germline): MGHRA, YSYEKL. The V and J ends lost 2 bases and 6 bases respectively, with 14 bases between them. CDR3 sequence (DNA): TGCGCCAGCAGCCAAATAGAGGGGGATGGCAATGAGCAGTTCTTC. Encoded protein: CASSQIEGDGNEQFF.

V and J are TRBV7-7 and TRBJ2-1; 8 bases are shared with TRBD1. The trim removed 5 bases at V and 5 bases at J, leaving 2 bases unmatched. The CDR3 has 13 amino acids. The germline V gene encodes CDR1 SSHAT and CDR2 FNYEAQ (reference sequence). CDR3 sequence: CASSADRDNEQFF. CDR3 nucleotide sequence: TGTGCCAGCAGCGCGGACAGGGACAATGAGCAGTTCTTC.

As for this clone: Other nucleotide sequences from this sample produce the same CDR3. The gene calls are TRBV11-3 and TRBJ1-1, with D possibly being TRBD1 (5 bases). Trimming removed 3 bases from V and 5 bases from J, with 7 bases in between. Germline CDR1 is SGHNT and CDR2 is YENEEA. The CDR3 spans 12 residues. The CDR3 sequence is CASSFAGTEAFF. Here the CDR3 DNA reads TGTGCCAGCAGCTTCGCAGGGACTGAAGCTTTCTTT.

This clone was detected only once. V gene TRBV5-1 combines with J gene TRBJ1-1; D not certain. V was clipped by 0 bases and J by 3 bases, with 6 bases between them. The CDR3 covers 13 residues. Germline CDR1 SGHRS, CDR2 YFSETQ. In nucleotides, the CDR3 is TGCGCCAGCAGCTTGGGGGTGGACACTGAAGCTTTCTTT. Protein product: CASSLGVDTEAFF.